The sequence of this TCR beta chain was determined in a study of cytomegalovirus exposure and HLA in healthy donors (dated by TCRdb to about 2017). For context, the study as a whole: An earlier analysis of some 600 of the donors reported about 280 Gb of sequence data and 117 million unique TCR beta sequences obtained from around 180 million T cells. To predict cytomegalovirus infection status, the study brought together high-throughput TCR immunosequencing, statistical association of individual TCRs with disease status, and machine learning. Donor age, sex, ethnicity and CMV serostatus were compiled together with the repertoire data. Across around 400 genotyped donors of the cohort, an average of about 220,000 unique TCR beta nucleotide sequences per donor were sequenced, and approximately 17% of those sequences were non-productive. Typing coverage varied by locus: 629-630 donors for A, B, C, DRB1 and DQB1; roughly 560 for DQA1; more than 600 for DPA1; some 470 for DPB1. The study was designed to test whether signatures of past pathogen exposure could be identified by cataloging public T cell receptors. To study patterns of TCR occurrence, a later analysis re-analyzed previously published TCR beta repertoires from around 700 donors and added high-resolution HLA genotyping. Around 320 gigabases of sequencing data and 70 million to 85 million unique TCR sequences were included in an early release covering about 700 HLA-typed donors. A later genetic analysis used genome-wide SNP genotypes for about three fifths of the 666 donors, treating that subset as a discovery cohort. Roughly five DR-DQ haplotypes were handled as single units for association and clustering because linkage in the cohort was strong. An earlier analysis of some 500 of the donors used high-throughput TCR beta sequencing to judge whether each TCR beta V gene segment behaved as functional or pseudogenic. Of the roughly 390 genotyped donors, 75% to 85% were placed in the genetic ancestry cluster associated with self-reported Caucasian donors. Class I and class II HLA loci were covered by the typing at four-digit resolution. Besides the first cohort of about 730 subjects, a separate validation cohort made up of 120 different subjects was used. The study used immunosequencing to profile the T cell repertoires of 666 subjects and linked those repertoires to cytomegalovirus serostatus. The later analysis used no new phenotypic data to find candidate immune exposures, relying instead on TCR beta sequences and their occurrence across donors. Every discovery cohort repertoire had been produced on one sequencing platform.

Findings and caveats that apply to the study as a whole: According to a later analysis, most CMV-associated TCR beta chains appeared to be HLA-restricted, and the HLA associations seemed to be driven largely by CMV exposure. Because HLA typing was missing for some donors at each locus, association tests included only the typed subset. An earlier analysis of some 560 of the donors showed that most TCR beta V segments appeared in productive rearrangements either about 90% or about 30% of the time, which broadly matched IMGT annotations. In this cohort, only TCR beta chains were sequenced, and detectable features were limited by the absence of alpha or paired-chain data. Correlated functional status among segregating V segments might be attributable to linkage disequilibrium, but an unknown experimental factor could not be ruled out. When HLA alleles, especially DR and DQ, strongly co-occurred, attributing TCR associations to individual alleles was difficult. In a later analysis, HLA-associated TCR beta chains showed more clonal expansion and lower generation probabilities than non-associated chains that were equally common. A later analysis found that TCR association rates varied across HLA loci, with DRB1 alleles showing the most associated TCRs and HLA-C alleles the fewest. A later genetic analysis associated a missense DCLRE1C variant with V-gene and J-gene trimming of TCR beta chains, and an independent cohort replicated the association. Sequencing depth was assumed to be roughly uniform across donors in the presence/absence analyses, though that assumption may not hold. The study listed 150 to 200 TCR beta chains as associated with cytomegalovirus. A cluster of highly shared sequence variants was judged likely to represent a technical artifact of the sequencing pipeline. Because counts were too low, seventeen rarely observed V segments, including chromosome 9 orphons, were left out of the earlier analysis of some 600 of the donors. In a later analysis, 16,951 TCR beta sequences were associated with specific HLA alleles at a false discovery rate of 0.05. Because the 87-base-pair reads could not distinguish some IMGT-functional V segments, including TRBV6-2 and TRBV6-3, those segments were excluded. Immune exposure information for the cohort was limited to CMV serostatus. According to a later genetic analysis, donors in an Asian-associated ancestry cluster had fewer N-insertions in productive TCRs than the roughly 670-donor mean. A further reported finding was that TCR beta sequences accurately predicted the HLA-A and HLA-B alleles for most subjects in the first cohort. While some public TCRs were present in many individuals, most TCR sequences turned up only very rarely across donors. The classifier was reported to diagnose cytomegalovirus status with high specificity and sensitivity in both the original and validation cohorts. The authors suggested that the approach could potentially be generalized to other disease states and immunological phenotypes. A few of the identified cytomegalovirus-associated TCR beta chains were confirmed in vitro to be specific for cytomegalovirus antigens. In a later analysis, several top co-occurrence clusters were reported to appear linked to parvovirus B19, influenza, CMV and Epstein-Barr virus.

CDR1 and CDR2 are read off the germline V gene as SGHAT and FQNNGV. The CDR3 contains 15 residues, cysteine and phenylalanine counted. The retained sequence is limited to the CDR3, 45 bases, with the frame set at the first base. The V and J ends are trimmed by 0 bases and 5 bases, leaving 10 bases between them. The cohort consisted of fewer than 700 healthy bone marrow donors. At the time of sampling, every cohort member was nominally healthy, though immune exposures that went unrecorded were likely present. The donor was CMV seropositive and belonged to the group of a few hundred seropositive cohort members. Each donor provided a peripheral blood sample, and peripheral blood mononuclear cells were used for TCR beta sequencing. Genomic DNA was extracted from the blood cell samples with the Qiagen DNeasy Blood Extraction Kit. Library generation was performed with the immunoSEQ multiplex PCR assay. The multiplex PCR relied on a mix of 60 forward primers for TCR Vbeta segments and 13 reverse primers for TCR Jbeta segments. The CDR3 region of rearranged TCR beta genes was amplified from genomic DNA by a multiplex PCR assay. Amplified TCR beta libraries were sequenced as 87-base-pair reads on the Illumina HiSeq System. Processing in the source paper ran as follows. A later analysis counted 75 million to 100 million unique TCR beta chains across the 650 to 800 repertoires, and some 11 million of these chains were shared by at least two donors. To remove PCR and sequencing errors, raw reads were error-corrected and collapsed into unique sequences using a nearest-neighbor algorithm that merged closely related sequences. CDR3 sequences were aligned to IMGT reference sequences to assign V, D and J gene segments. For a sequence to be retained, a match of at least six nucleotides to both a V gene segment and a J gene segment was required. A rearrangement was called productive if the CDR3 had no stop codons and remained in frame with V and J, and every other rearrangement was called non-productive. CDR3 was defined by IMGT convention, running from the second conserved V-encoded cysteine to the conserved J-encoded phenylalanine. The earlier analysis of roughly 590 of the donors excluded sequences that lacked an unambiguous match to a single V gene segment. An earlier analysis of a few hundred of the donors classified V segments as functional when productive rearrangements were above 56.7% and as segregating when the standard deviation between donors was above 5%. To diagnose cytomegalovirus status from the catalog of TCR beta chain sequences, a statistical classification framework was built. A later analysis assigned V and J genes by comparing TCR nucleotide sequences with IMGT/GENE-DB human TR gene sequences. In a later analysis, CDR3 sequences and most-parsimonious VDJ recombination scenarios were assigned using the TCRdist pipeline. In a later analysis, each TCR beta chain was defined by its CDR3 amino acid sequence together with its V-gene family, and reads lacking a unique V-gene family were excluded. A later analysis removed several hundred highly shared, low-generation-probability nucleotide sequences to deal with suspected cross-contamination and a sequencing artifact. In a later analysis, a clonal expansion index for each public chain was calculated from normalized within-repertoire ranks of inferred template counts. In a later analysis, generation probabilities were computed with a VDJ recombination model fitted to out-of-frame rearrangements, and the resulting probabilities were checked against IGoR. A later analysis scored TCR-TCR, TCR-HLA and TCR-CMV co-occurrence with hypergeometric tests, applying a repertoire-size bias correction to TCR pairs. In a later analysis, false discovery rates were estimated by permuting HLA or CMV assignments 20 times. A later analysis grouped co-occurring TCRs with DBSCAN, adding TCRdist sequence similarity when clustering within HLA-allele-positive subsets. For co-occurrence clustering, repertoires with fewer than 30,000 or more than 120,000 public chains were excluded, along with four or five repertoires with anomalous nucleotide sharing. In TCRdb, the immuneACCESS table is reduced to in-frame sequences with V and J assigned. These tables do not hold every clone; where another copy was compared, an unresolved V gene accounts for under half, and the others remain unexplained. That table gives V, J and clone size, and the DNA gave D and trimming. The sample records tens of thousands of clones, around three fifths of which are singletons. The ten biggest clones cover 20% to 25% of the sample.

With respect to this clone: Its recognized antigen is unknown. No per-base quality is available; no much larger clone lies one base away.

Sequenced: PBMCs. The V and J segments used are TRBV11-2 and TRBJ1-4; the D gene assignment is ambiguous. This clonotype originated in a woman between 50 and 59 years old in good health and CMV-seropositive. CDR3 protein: CASSLDPYQNEKLFF. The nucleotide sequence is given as TGTGCCAGCAGCTTAGATCCTTATCAGAATGAAAAACTGTTTTTT.